This TCR beta chain appears in the sequencing data of a study of T cell responses to AZD1222 COVID-19 vaccine (dated by TCRdb to about 2021). In terms of the full investigation: AZD1222 recipients whose second dose came at about 4 weeks and those whose second dose came at about 12 weeks were combined into one group, since spike-specific TCR depth and breadth did not differ between the two schedules. A total of just over 230 trial participants underwent TCR sequencing, of whom 200 to 220 had received two doses of AZD1222 and around 26 had received two doses of the MenACWY control vaccine. Trial participants were enrolled into age subgroups of 18-55, 56-69 and 70-plus years, which contained about 150, 27 and 61 TCR-sequenced participants, respectively. Beyond this particular receptor, the publication reports: The 56-69-year group was small, and its depth increase did not reach significance, likely because of low power. Because no day 14 peak-response samples were available, repertoires were characterized only after the peak T cell response. CD4 TCRs associated with the vaccine covered the entire spike protein, and the dominant responses were in regions 160-218 and 743-854. Reportedly, almost half of the unique spike-specific TCRs recognized epitopes lying outside the regions that are mutated in the B.1.351 and B.1.1.7 variants. After two AZD1222 doses, spike-specific TCR breadth and depth were significantly higher than at day 0 and than in MenACWY recipients. Conclusions about previously exposed vaccinees are limited because only six or seven AZD1222 recipients were SARS-CoV-2 seropositive at baseline. Participants were mostly white British and included more females than males, and it was suggested by the authors that clonal diversity may have been underestimated.

Concerning this clone: Its antigen is still unknown. The record has no base qualities; no much larger clone is one base away.

The CDR3 regions of human TCRbeta chains were analyzed by immunosequencing. The authors' pipeline ran thus. Repertoire TCRs were matched against a reference library of SARS-CoV-2-specific TCRs generated with the MIRA antigen-specificity platform. Breadth was defined as the fraction of unique TCRs that were SARS-CoV-2-associated. Depth was defined as the fraction of total T cells that were SARS-CoV-2-associated. Using the MIRA data, each spike-specific TCR was mapped to the spike region that the TCR reacts to and placed in a CD4 or CD8 class. Log10-transformed breadth and depth values were compared by one-way ANOVA with Sidak's multiple comparisons tests. The immuneACCESS repertoire file appears here via TCRdb, limited to in-frame rearrangements. These files lack a portion of the clones; in checked studies, under half of the deficit traces to unresolved V genes, and the cause of the others is not known. The V and J calls and the clone size are those of that table, but D and trimming were determined from the DNA. For this sample the table gives 90,000 to 120,000 clones, of which more than 70% were detected only once. Clones ranked in the top ten supply 6.6% of the sample.

Its CDR3 holds 16 amino acids, cysteine through phenylalanine. Only CDR3 DNA remains: 48 bases, in frame from the first base. The junction shows trimming of 6 bases on V and 1 base on J, plus 18 bases between the germline ends. The germline V gene encodes CDR1 MDHEN and CDR2 SYDVKM. In light of the paper, this sample's time point label describes: baseline before first vaccination. Vaccinee samples were obtained from the UK trials COV001 and COV002, which included a single-blind randomized controlled phase 2/3 trial of AZD1222 (ChAdOx1 nCoV-19) in healthy adults. For TCRbeta chain sequencing, PBMC samples were collected from trial participants at day 0 and at day 28 after the second dose.

The sequencing here drew on peripheral blood, taken on day 0 of AZD1222 vaccination. The chain is made from TRBV28 and TRBJ1-2, with the D gene not confidently named. This TCR came from an adult in good health. In nucleotide form, the sequence is TGTGCCAGCAGGGGCATGGGCCTCGGGAATAACTATGGCTACACCTTC. This sequence encodes CASRGMGLGNNYGYTF.